The 7 T cell receptor beta chains presented below share a single source sample, sequenced in a study of patients and donors after allogeneic stem cell transplantation. MiXCR, applied by TCRdb to the RT-PCR reads, yields one record per CDR3 protein. The table has under 200,000 distinct CDR3 sequences, roughly 30% seen once. The sequencing sample was made of blood, either unsorted or a sorted T cell fraction (not recorded which). These receptors all stem from a human donor who was either an allogeneic HSCT recipient or a stem cell or donor lymphocyte infusion donor (not recorded which). It is not recorded whose cells these are; they may come from a transplant donor.

This clonotype was detected ten times or more. V and J are TRBV7-8 and TRBJ1-2, with 7 bases that match TRBD1. Germline V gene sequence: CDR1 SGHVS, CDR2 FQNEAQ. The CDR3 loop spans 16 amino acids. V trimming: 4 bases; J trimming: 2 bases; junction bases outside the gene matches: 10. CDR3 sequence reads: CASSWIAGQPNYGYTF. CDR3 bases: TGTGCCAGCAGCTGGATAGCGGGACAGCCAAACTATGGCTACACCTTC.

The chain couples TRBV10-3 to TRBJ2-7, with 14 bases fitting TRBD2. The length of the CDR3 is 15 residues. Germline V gene data show CDR1 as ENHRY and CDR2 as SYGVKD. The V and J ends lost 10 bases and 4 bases, in that order; junction bases with no gene match: 9. CDR3: CATGTSGSLKYEQYF. CDR3 DNA sequence: TGTGCCACGGGGACTAGCGGGAGCCTAAAGTACGAGCAGTACTTC.

Many counts were recorded for this clonotype. The chain links TRBV12-3 or TRBV12-4 to TRBJ1-4; the match to TRBD1 covers 9 bases. V was pared by 3 bases and J by 7 bases, with 3 bases of the junction left unmatched. This CDR3 region has 14 residues. The DNA of the CDR3 is TGTGCCAGCAGTTTGGGACAGGGTGGTGAAAAACTGTTTTTT. Translation gives CASSLGQGGEKLFF.

This clonotype was observed a few times. The chain employs TRBV9 and TRBJ2-5; no definite D call. Trimming stripped 3 bases from V and 1 base from J, with 7 bases between. Germline V CDR1 and CDR2: SGDLS, YYNGEE. The CDR3 contains 13 residues. CDR3 in amino acids: CASSATTQETQYF. The CDR3 DNA is TGTGCCAGCAGCGCAACAACCCAAGAGACCCAGTACTTC.

In this sample, this clonotype turned up a few times. CDR3 protein: CASSLGGTQYF. The CDR3 bases are TGTGCCAGCAGCTTAGGAGGGACCCAGTACTTC. The chain recombines TRBV11-2 with TRBJ2-5, with D uncertain. The CDR3 runs to 11 residues. The germline CDR1 and CDR2 sequences are SGHAT and FQNNGV. The V gene lost 1 base and the J gene lost 7 bases, with 4 bases spanning the gap.

This chain joins TRBV6-5 and TRBJ2-5; no clear D gene. CDR3 length equals 13 residues. Looked up from germline, CDR1 is MNHEY and CDR2 is SVGAGI. The V gene lost 6 bases and the J gene lost 1 base, with 9 bases spanning the gap. DNA of the CDR3: TGTGCCAGCAGCAGGACGATCCAAGAGACCCAGTACTTC. The encoded protein is CASSRTIQETQYF.

The chain recombines TRBV29-1 with TRBJ2-3; D perhaps matches TRBD1 (5 bases). This CDR3 spans 16 amino acids. The V end lost 8 bases, the J end lost 2 bases, and 23 bases lay between the germline ends. CDR1 and CDR2 (germline): SQVTM, ANQGSEA. The CDR3 is CSSSGWAGPLTDTQYF. CDR3 sequence (DNA): TGCAGCTCTTCAGGTTGGGCAGGGCCCCTCACAGATACGCAGTATTTT.